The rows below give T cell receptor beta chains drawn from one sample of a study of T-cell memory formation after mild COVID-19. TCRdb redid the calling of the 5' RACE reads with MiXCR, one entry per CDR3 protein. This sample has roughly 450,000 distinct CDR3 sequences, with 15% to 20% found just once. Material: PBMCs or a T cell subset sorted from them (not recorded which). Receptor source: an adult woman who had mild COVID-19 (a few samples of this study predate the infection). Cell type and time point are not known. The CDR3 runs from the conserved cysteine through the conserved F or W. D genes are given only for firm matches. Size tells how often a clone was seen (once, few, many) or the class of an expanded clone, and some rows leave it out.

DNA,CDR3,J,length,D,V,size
TGTGCCAGCTCACCCCTTAGAGCCGACAGGGCCGGCACTGAAGCTTTCTTT,CASSPLRADRAGTEAFF,TRBJ1-1,17,TRBD1,TRBV18,few
TGTGCCAGCAGTTACCTAAGCGAGCAGTACTTC,CASSYLSEQYF,TRBJ2-7,11,-,TRBV6-5,many
TGTGCCAGCAGTTCGACAACGAACACTGAAGCTTTCTTT,CASSSTTNTEAFF,TRBJ1-1,13,-,TRBV12-3/TRBV12-4,few
TGTGCCAGCAGTTTATCGAGACAGGGGGCGGCTGGAAACACCATATATTTT,CASSLSRQGAAGNTIYF,TRBJ1-3,17,TRBD1,TRBV27,few
TGTGCCAGCAGTTACCTCCCAAAGGGGGCTAACACTGAAGCTTTCTTT,CASSYLPKGANTEAFF,TRBJ1-1,16,TRBD1,TRBV6-5,-
TGTGCCAGCTGTGGGGCGGCCACCACAGATACGCAGTATTTT,CASCGAATTDTQYF,TRBJ2-3,14,-,TRBV6-5,few
TGTGCCAGCAGCATAGACAGAGGCTACACCTTC,CASSIDRGYTF,TRBJ1-2,11,-,TRBV7-2,-
TGTGCCAGCAGTTACTCGTCCGGGACCCCCTTCACAGATACGCAGTATTTT,CASSYSSGTPFTDTQYF,TRBJ2-3,17,-,TRBV6-6,-
TGTGCCAGTAGTATTACCGGGACAGGATCCGAGCAGTACTTC,CASSITGTGSEQYF,TRBJ2-7,14,TRBD1,TRBV19,few
TGTGCCAGCAGCGGGACAGTGAGGCAAGAGACCCAGTACTTC,CASSGTVRQETQYF,TRBJ2-5,14,TRBD1,TRBV5-5,-
TGCGCCAGCAGCCAAGATTTGGGATACTATGGCTACACCTTC,CASSQDLGYYGYTF,TRBJ1-2,14,-,TRBV4-1,few
TGTGCCAGCAGTTGGGCCGGATACCAAGAGACCCAGTACTTC,CASSWAGYQETQYF,TRBJ2-5,14,-,TRBV28,few
TGTGCCAGCTCACCTAGCGGGGGGACTGAAGCTTTCTTT,CASSPSGGTEAFF,TRBJ1-1,13,-,TRBV7-9,few
TGTGCCAGCAGCGGGAGTCGGCTGCAAGAGACCCAGTACTTC,CASSGSRLQETQYF,TRBJ2-5,14,-,TRBV2,-
TGTGCCAGCAGTGAAGCGGAGGGAACTAATGAAAAACTGTTTTTT,CASSEAEGTNEKLFF,TRBJ1-4,15,-,TRBV6-1,many
TGTGCCATCAGTGTCCAATACTCAGTCCACGAGCAGTACTTC,CAISVQYSVHEQYF,TRBJ2-7,14,-,TRBV10-3,-
TGTGCCAGCAGCTTTCGGGGGAATGAAAAACTGTTTTTT,CASSFRGNEKLFF,TRBJ1-4,13,-,TRBV5-8,few
TGTGCCAGCAGTTTTGATGTCGGCGCGGGACCACATTATCGAAACACCGGGGAGCTGTTTTTT,CASSFDVGAGPHYRNTGELFF,TRBJ2-2,21,-,TRBV12-3/TRBV12-4,-
TGCGCCAGTCGGACAGGGTGGACTGACACACGGGGCACTGAAGCTTTCTTT,CASRTGWTDTRGTEAFF,TRBJ1-1,17,TRBD1,TRBV5-1,few
TGTGCCATCAGTGAGAATTGGGGACAGGAGAAAGAGACCCAGTACTTC,CAISENWGQEKETQYF,TRBJ2-5,16,TRBD1,TRBV10-3,few
TGTGCCAGCAGCTTGGGTTCAGCGAACACCGGGGAGCTGTTTTTT,CASSLGSANTGELFF,TRBJ2-2,15,-,TRBV7-2,many
TGCAGTGCTAGGATTAGCGGGGTCTACAATGAGCAGTTCTTC,CSARISGVYNEQFF,TRBJ2-1,14,TRBD2,TRBV20-1,few
TGTGCCAGCAGCCAAGGTCTAAACTACGAGCAGTACTTC,CASSQGLNYEQYF,TRBJ2-7,13,-,TRBV4-2,-
TGTGCCAGCTCACCACCCGGGTACATGAACACTGAAGCTTTCTTT,CASSPPGYMNTEAFF,TRBJ1-1,15,-,TRBV18,few
TGTGCCAGCAGCTCACAGACGGGGTACCAAGAGACCCAGTACTTC,CASSSQTGYQETQYF,TRBJ2-5,15,-,TRBV7-2,few
TGTGCCAGCAGTCGCGGGACTAGCGGGAGATATTGGCGGATTGAGCAGTTCTTC,CASSRGTSGRYWRIEQFF,TRBJ2-1,18,TRBD2,TRBV12-3/TRBV12-4,few
TGTGCCAGCAGCTTACAGGGGACCGAGCAGTACTTC,CASSLQGTEQYF,TRBJ2-7,12,-,TRBV7-9,-
TGCAGCGTTGAAGCGCGCGGGAGCGGCTCCTACAATGAGCAGTTCTTC,CSVEARGSGSYNEQFF,TRBJ2-1,16,TRBD2,TRBV29-1,-
TGTGCCAGCAGCTTAACGCCGATTGGACAGACGAACACTGAAGCTTTCTTT,CASSLTPIGQTNTEAFF,TRBJ1-1,17,-,TRBV7-6,-
TGTGCCAGCAGCTTAGCCCTCTCAGCGGGAGGGCCGGGCATTCAGTACTTC,CASSLALSAGGPGIQYF,TRBJ2-4,17,TRBD2,TRBV11-3,-
TGTGCCAGCAGCCCTCGGGACAGTCAGAGATATGAGCAGTTCTTC,CASSPRDSQRYEQFF,TRBJ2-1,15,TRBD1,TRBV11-2,few
TGTGCCAGCAGTGGGGGGGTTCAGCCCCAGCATTTT,CASSGGVQPQHF,TRBJ1-5,12,-,TRBV2,-
TGCGCCAGCAGCTTGGGACAGGGGATGAACACTGAAGCTTTCTTT,CASSLGQGMNTEAFF,TRBJ1-1,15,TRBD1,TRBV5-1,many
TGCAGTGCTAGCGGGGCTAGGTACACAGATACGCAGTATTTT,CSASGARYTDTQYF,TRBJ2-3,14,-,TRBV20-1,few
TGCAGTGCTAGAACTAGCTCAGATACGCAGTATTTT,CSARTSSDTQYF,TRBJ2-3,12,-,TRBV20-1,-
TGTGCCAGCAAATACGACAGCGTTGCTAATCAGCCCCAGCATTTT,CASKYDSVANQPQHF,TRBJ1-5,15,-,TRBV2,-
TGTGCCAGCAGCCGGGGACTAGCGGAATACAATGAGCAGTTCTTC,CASSRGLAEYNEQFF,TRBJ2-1,15,TRBD2,TRBV7-8,-
TGTGCCAGCAGTCCCCTAGCGGGGGGGCAAGATACGCAGTATTTT,CASSPLAGGQDTQYF,TRBJ2-3,15,TRBD2,TRBV7-3,few
TGTGCCAGCAGCTTCGACAGGGGGGTGAGTCAGCCCCAGCATTTT,CASSFDRGVSQPQHF,TRBJ1-5,15,TRBD1,TRBV7-2,-
TGTGCCAGCAGCCCATTCGAGAGCTCCTACGAGCAGTACTTC,CASSPFESSYEQYF,TRBJ2-7,14,-,TRBV7-6,-
TGTGCCAGCAGCACCCCCGTGACAGGGGGGACCTATGGCTACACCTTC,CASSTPVTGGTYGYTF,TRBJ1-2,16,TRBD1,TRBV7-9,few
TGTGCCAGCTCACCACCGGGACTAGCGGGAGGCTACGAGCAGTACTTC,CASSPPGLAGGYEQYF,TRBJ2-7,16,TRBD2,TRBV18,few
TGTGCCAGCAGTCCGTTTGGGGGCGCGACAGGGCAGCCCCAGCATTTT,CASSPFGGATGQPQHF,TRBJ1-5,16,TRBD1,TRBV6-5,-
TGCAGTGCTACTTTCGGCGAGATCGCCTCTGGAAACACCATATATTTT,CSATFGEIASGNTIYF,TRBJ1-3,16,-,TRBV20-1,-
TGTGCCAGCACTGAAGGACTCTCGTCGCACAATGAGCAGTTCTTC,CASTEGLSSHNEQFF,TRBJ2-1,15,-,TRBV9,few
TGTGCCAGCAGCTTAAGTGACAGGGTGTCGCCCCAGCATTTT,CASSLSDRVSPQHF,TRBJ1-5,14,TRBD1,TRBV7-2,-
TGTGCCAGCAGCTTAGCGGGGGCGGGGCAGTATGGCTACACCTTC,CASSLAGAGQYGYTF,TRBJ1-2,15,-,TRBV7-2,many
TGCGCCAGCAGCTTGGATCCCGGGGGGCTGGTTGAAAAACTGTTTTTT,CASSLDPGGLVEKLFF,TRBJ1-4,16,-,TRBV5-1,few
TGTGCCAGCAGTCAAAGGACAGGGCGGCCAGAGACCCAGTACTTC,CASSQRTGRPETQYF,TRBJ2-5,15,TRBD1,TRBV6-1,few
TGTGCCAGCAGCCCCGGTATCAGGGTCGAGCAGTACTTC,CASSPGIRVEQYF,TRBJ2-7,13,-,TRBV7-9,-
TGCAGTGCTAGACCCACCGGGACTAGTGGGTACGAGCAGTACTTC,CSARPTGTSGYEQYF,TRBJ2-7,15,TRBD2,TRBV20-1,few
TGTGCCAGCAGCCCATCCAATGACAGGGTATACTCTGGGGCCAACGTCCTGACTTTC,CASSPSNDRVYSGANVLTF,TRBJ2-6,19,TRBD1,TRBV7-6,few